The clone carrying this TCR beta chain has ten or more counts. This sample was taken from a study of neurological immune-mediated disorders. V was cut by 0 bases and J by 9 bases, with 10 bases left in between. Germline CDR1 SGHRS, CDR2 YFSETQ. The CDR3 is 13 amino acids. A single record per CDR3 protein comes from TCRdb applying MiXCR to the 5' RACE reads. The sample has over 60,000 distinct CDR3 sequences; 4.5% to 6% are singletons. The rearrangement links TRBV5-1 to TRBJ2-1; D unclear. The receptor was derived from a woman in her 70s with multiple sclerosis. The specimen sequenced was PBMCs. The CDR3 DNA sequence: TGCGCCAGCAGCTTGGTAGTACGGGCTGAGCAGTTCTTC. Translated: CASSLVVRAEQFF.